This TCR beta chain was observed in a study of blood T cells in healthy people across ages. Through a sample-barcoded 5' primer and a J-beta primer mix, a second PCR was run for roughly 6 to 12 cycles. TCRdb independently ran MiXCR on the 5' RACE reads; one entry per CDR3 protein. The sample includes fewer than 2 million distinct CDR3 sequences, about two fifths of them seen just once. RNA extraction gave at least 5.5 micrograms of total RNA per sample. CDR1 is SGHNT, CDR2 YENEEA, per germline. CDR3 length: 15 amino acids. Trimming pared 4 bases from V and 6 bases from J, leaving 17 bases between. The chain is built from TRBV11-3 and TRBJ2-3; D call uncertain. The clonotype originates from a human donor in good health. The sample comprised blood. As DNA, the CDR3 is TGTGCCAGCAGCTCCTTCGGGCCAGCCGCCGATACGCAGTATTTT. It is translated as CASSSFGPAADTQYF.